Detailed here is one T cell receptor beta chain. As yet, its antigen is unknown. This entry comes from a study of T-cell memory formation after mild COVID-19. Study details: Largely donor-specific sequence clusters came from a couple of donors. Notes on the study in general: Whereas later expanders leaned CD4+, clones contracting day 15 to 85 showed a balanced CD4/CD8 makeup. The study detected some responding clones in pre-infection memory, suggesting cross-reactive memory joined.

TCRdb reanalysed the 5' RACE reads using MiXCR and keeps one entry per CDR3 protein. The sample has 400,000 or so distinct CDR3 sequences, approximately 20% seen once. Germline loops: CDR1 SNHLY, CDR2 FYNNEI. CDR3 length equals 14 residues. V lost 6 bases to trimming and J lost 7 bases, with 16 bases between them. This sequence was found in an adult woman who had mild COVID-19 (a few samples of this study predate the infection). Cell type and time point are not known. V usage is TRBV2 and J usage is TRBJ2-1, with a weak D call TRBD1 (5 bases). Sequenced input: PBMCs or a T cell subset sorted from them (not recorded which). The CDR3 DNA reads TGTGCCAGCAGACCAGGGTCCTGGGGAAATGAGCAGTTCTTC. Protein sequence: CASRPGSWGNEQFF. Using reference TRBV2 and TRBJ2-1 for the parts outside the CDR3, the full variable domain is EPEVTQTPSHQVTQMGQEVILRCVPISNHLYFYWYRQILGQKVEFLVSFYNNEISEKSEIFDDQFSVERPDGSNFTLKIRSTKLEDSAMYFCASRPGSWGNEQFFGPGTRLTVL.